The next 5 T cell receptor beta chains were all read from a single sample in a study of blood T cell repertoires in COVID-19. Using immunoSEQ multiplex PCR, the repertoire was profiled, and TCRdb retains in-frame clones only, with some absent. The table lists 150,000 or so clones, 75% to 90% of them singletons, with about 4.1% in the top ten. Material for sequencing was PBMCs or T cells enriched from blood (not recorded which). The origin of the receptors is a woman between 40 and 55 years old who had been exposed to COVID-19.

CDR3 sequence (DNA): TGTGCCAGCCTGGACAGGGCTGGAAACACCATATATTTT. Encoded protein: CASLDRAGNTIYF. V and J are TRBV6-5 and TRBJ1-3, with 8 bases aligning to TRBD1. From germline, CDR1 is MNHEY and CDR2 SVGAGI. This CDR3 has 13 amino acids. J gave up 2 bases and V 8 bases, and 2 bases lay outside the gene matches.

The chain combines TRBV27 with TRBJ1-3; D is perhaps TRBD1 (6 bases). Germline loops: CDR1 MNHEY, CDR2 SMNVEV (reference sequence). The CDR3 loop spans 14 amino acids. The V end was cut by 3 bases, the J end by 6 bases, with 12 bases between. The CDR3 DNA reads TGTGCCAGCAGTTTGAACCGGGACACAAACACCATATATTTT. The encoded protein is CASSLNRDTNTIYF.

The chain carries TRBV6-5 and TRBJ1-2; a possible D gene is TRBD1 (5 bases). This CDR3 region has 15 residues. CDR1 MNHEY and CDR2 SVGAGI come from the germline V gene. V gave up 0 bases and J gave up 7 bases, with 15 bases separating them. The CDR3 loop reads CASSYSARVLTGYTF. The CDR3 nucleotides read TGTGCCAGCAGTTACTCAGCCAGGGTCCTAACTGGCTACACCTTC.

The V call is TRBV29-1, the J call TRBJ1-2, with D unclear. Deletions cut 2 bases from V and 7 bases from J, with 8 bases between. The CDR3 is 11 residues long. The germline gives CDR1 SQVTM, CDR2 ANQGSEA. This chain's CDR3 is CSVESGAGYTF. The CDR3 DNA sequence: TGCAGCGTTGAATCGGGAGCTGGCTACACCTTC.

This clone showed up just a few times. CDR3 in DNA: TGTGCCAGCAGCCCCAGCGAGCGGGGATCCAATCAGCCCCAGCATTTT. Its protein product is CASSPSERGSNQPQHF. The chain couples TRBV3-1 (or the pseudogene TRBV3-2) to TRBJ1-5; D not resolved. The V end was cut by 4 bases, the J end by 3 bases, with 16 bases between. Germline V gene lookup returns CDR1 LGHDT and CDR2 YNNKEL (reference sequence). This CDR3 is built from 16 residues.